The present T cell receptor beta chain was sequenced within a study of PD-1 blockade in classical Hodgkin lymphoma. Repertoires were generated with immunoSEQ multiplex PCR, while TCRdb's copy carries only in-frame clones and drops some. The sample shows about 23,000 clones, about 91% of them seen only once. This CDR3 is built from 14 residues. Trimming left V 3 bases short and J 2 bases short, with 11 bases between. Germline V CDR1 and CDR2: SGHKS, YYEKEE (reference sequence). The time point was: newly diagnosed, previously untreated cHL patient sample. Thawed PBMCs underwent magnetic negative selection to yield purified CD4+ T cells. Note on this clone: The antigen remains undetermined.

Study findings and constraints: In newly diagnosed patients, baseline TCR diversity was reportedly below that of healthy donors.

This chain links TRBV5-5 with TRBJ1-2; no reliable D call. Sequenced: CD4+ T cells from blood. The receptor was isolated from a human donor with classical Hodgkin lymphoma. As DNA, the CDR3 is TGTGCCAGCAGCTCCTTGACGGGGAACTATGGCTACACCTTC. Translated, it gives CASSSLTGNYGYTF. Together with reference TRBV5-5 and TRBJ1-2, the CDR3 gives the full variable domain: DAGVTQSPTHLIKTRGQQVTLRCSPISGHKSVSWYQQVLGQGPQFIFQYYEKEERGRGNFPDRFSARQFPNYSSELNVNALLLGDSALYLCASSSLTGNYGYTFGSGTRLTVV.